The clone carrying this TCR beta chain was recorded once. The antigen is not known. Germline CDR1 ENHRY, CDR2 SYGVKD. Trimming cost V 4 bases and J 2 bases; bases outside gene matches: 1. The CDR3 loop spans 14 amino acids. This entry comes from a study of cytomegalovirus exposure and HLA in healthy donors. It was with 60 Vbeta and 13 Jbeta primers that the PCR ran. Here immunoSEQ multiplex PCR was the method, and the copy in TCRdb shows in-frame clones only, minus some. Among approximately 220,000 clones listed, about 80% were seen once. Whole-study results and caveats: Researchers reported that a few CMV-associated chains were confirmed in vitro as CMV antigen-specific. Relative to equally common others, HLA-associated TCR beta chains showed greater clonal expansion in a later analysis.

The TCR was taken from a girl between 10 and 17 years old in good health and CMV-seronegative. Sequencing was performed on PBMCs. This sequence joins TRBV10-3 and TRBJ1-5; the match to TRBD1 covers 8 bases. CDR3 DNA: TGTGCCATCAGTGGGGGACAGGGCAATCAGCCCCAGCATTTT. It yields the protein CAISGGQGNQPQHF.